The 18 T cell receptor beta chains listed next were all sequenced from one sample in a study of T cells after yellow fever vaccination. TCRdb independently ran MiXCR on the 5' RACE reads; one entry per CDR3 protein. This sample has about 160,000 distinct CDR3 sequences, with 5.5% to 7.5% found just once. Sequencing was performed on CD4+ T cells sorted from PBMCs, taken about 5 days after the first yellow fever vaccination. These receptor sequences come from a man aged 18 to 30 who received the YFV17D yellow fever vaccine.

At least ten counts were recorded for this clonotype. The chain recombines TRBV20-1 with TRBJ1-1; D possibly corresponds to TRBD1 (6 bases). CDR1 is DFQATT, CDR2 SNEGSKA, per germline (reference sequence). Trimming cost V 6 bases and J 1 base, with 12 bases left between them. The CDR3 runs to 13 residues. The CDR3 protein is CSAPGQANTEAFF. The DNA of the CDR3 is TGCAGTGCACCGGGACAAGCGAACACTGAAGCTTTCTTT.

In its sample, this clonotype was seen many times. The V and J genes are TRBV12-3 or TRBV12-4 and TRBJ2-2, with D possibly called TRBD1 or TRBD2 (6 bases each). The V gene lost 6 bases and the J gene lost 3 bases, with 11 bases spanning the gap. CDR3 length equals 14 residues. The CDR3: CASRSRGDTGELFF. CDR3 nucleotide sequence: TGTGCCAGCAGGTCGAGGGGGGACACCGGGGAGCTGTTTTTT.

This clonotype occurred many times. V gene TRBV5-1 combines with J gene TRBJ2-1, with unresolved D. Germline V lookup: CDR1 SGHRS, CDR2 YFSETQ. V gave up 1 base and J gave up 5 bases, with 7 bases separating them. This CDR3 contains 13 residues. The CDR3 spells CASSLSTNNEQFF. CDR3 coding DNA: TGCGCCAGCAGCTTGTCCACTAACAATGAGCAGTTCTTC.

The rearrangement links TRBV29-1 to TRBJ2-1; 8 nucleotides align to TRBD2. The CDR3 is 16 residues long. CDR1 is SQVTM and CDR2 is ANQGSEA in the germline V gene. Trimming took 5 bases from V and 0 from J; bases not matched to a gene: 9. CDR3 nucleotide sequence: TGCAGCGTTAACGGGCGGGGGACTAGCTCCTACAATGAGCAGTTCTTC. Residues: CSVNGRGTSSYNEQFF.

At least ten counts were recorded for this clonotype. The V call is TRBV27, the J call TRBJ1-2, with 9 bases that match TRBD1. Germline V gives CDR1 MNHEY, CDR2 SMNVEV (reference sequence). The ends lost 7 bases at V and 5 bases at J; junction bases unmatched: 14. CDR3 length: 16 residues. The CDR3 DNA sequence: TGTGCCAGCACCAGCCGGGACAGGGAACCCCCATATGGCTACACCTTC. Translation gives CASTSRDREPPYGYTF.

This clonotype was detected a few times. The chain carries TRBV20-1 and TRBJ2-3; D ambiguous. This CDR3 contains 14 residues. The germline V gene has CDR1 DFQATT and CDR2 SNEGSKA (reference sequence). Deletions cut 3 bases from V and 6 bases from J, with 16 bases between. CDR3 loop: CSARLAPAVDTQYF. CDR3 DNA sequence: TGCAGTGCTAGGTTGGCCCCTGCCGTGGATACGCAGTATTTT.

As to this clonotype: A single base separates this from a much larger clone, so it may be a read error. The gene calls are TRBV3-1 and TRBJ2-5, with TRBD2 identical over 10 bases. CDR3 length: 15 amino acids. Germline V gene lookup returns CDR1 LGHDT and CDR2 YNNKEL (reference sequence). The CDR3 loop is CASSLDLAGGEIQYF. CDR3 DNA sequence: TGTGCCAGCAGCCTGGACTTAGCGGGGGGTGAGATCCAGTACTTC.

Many counts were recorded for this clonotype. This chain links TRBV12-3 or TRBV12-4 with TRBJ1-2; the D is unclear. The V end was cut by 5 bases, the J end by 4 bases, with 8 bases between. The CDR3 has 12 residues. For the CDR3, the DNA is TGTGCCAGCAGTACGGGGATCTATGGCTACACCTTC. It yields the protein CASSTGIYGYTF.

This clonotype showed up just a few times. The genes are TRBV7-2 and TRBJ2-1, with TRBD2 matching 10 bases. Germline CDR1 and CDR2: SGHTA and FQGNSA. The CDR3 sequence is 15 residues long. V shed 5 bases and J 13 bases; nucleotides not matched to a gene: 14. The CDR3 DNA sequence: TGTGCCAGCAGCCCACAAAAGGGCATAGCGGGGGGACAGTTCTTC. This encodes CASSPQKGIAGGQFF.

Remarks on this clonotype: A much larger clone differs by one base, so this may be a read error. The chain carries TRBV29-1 and TRBJ2-4; D unclear. Germline V CDR1 and CDR2: SQVTM, ANQGSEA. Trimming took 2 bases from V and 2 from J, leaving 10 bases between them. The CDR3 extends over 14 amino acids. The CDR3 region is CSVELGRTKNIQYF. The CDR3, as DNA: TGCAGCGTTGAACTCGGCAGAACCAAAAACATTCAGTACTTC. The whole variable domain, filled in from reference TRBV29-1 and TRBJ2-4, reads SAVISQKPSRDICQRGTSLTIQCQVDSQVTMMFWYRQQPGQSLTLIATANQGSEATYESGFVIDKFPISRPNLTFSTLTVSNMSPEDSSIYLCSVELGRTKNIQYFGAGTRLSVL.

This clonotype was detected only once. Since a much larger clone is just one base distant, this may be a read error. The rearrangement joins TRBV11-2 to TRBJ2-3; 13 bases are a match to TRBD2. CDR1 is SGHAT, CDR2 FQNNGV, per germline. The CDR3 length is 20 residues. V dropped 8 bases and J dropped 0; count of bases not matched to a gene: 17. The CDR3 DNA sequence: TGTGCCAGCGCCGGACTAGCGGGGGTCCCCCGCCCAACTAGCACAGATACGCAGTATTTT. Protein product: CASAGLAGVPRPTSTDTQYF.

The chain links TRBV6-1 to TRBJ1-5, with no clear D. V was cut by 8 bases and J by 6 bases, with 17 bases left in between. CDR3 length: 14 residues. Germline loops: CDR1 MNHNS, CDR2 SASEGT. The CDR3 loop reads CASFEPAEAQPQHF. CDR3 nucleotide sequence: TGTGCCAGCTTTGAGCCGGCGGAGGCTCAGCCCCAGCATTTT.

This clonotype has only a few counts. The chain has TRBV7-6 and TRBJ2-7; D possibly corresponds to TRBD1 (5 bases). Germline CDR1 is SGHVS and CDR2 is FNYEAQ. Between the trimmed V and J ends, which lost 6 bases and 5 bases, there was a span of 14 bases. This CDR3 has 13 amino acids. The CDR3 is CASSLRARDEQYF. The CDR3 DNA follows: TGTGCCAGCAGTCTCAGGGCCCGTGACGAGCAGTACTTC.

This chain uses TRBV10-3 with TRBJ1-4; possibly TRBD1 for D (6 bases). With 11 bases removed from V and 5 bases from J, the gap between germline ends came to 15 bases. Germline V CDR1 and CDR2: ENHRY, SYGVKD. The CDR3 runs 13 residues. The CDR3 spells CAVRRQENEKLFF. The CDR3, as DNA: TGTGCCGTTCGTCGACAGGAGAATGAAAAACTGTTTTTT.

The chain combines TRBV9 with TRBJ2-3; D tentatively reads TRBD1 or TRBD2 (6 bases each). The CDR3 extends over 14 amino acids. From germline, CDR1 is SGDLS and CDR2 YYNGEE. V shed 2 bases and J shed 5 bases, with 12 bases lying between them. CDR3 residues: CASSVPGAIDTQYF. The CDR3, as DNA: TGTGCCAGCAGCGTTCCGGGGGCCATAGATACGCAGTATTTT.

Ten or more counts support this clonotype. The chain is built from TRBV7-2 and TRBJ2-1, with D perhaps TRBD1 or TRBD2 (6 bases each). Germline V gene data show CDR1 as SGHTA and CDR2 as FQGNSA. This CDR3 is 16 amino acids long. Trimming took off 1 base at V and 4 bases at J, with 14 bases between the two ends. The DNA for the CDR3 is TGTGCCAGCAGCTTAGAAGTAAGAGGGGGGTACAATGAGCAGTTCTTC. It yields the protein CASSLEVRGGYNEQFF.

The chain has TRBV12-3 or TRBV12-4 and TRBJ2-4, with 14 bases aligning to TRBD2. This CDR3 is 13 amino acids long. The ends lost 11 bases at V and 13 bases at J; junction bases unmatched: 10. The CDR3 sequence is CASQTSGGVGQYF. The CDR3 DNA follows: TGTGCCTCTCAGACTAGCGGGGGGGTAGGGCAGTACTTC.

There are a few counts of this clonotype. This sequence joins TRBV5-1 and TRBJ1-6; D gene uncertain. Trimming took off 4 bases at V and 9 bases at J, with 11 bases between the two ends. Germline V lookup: CDR1 SGHRS, CDR2 YFSETQ. The CDR3 is made up of 13 amino acids. CDR3 nucleotide sequence: TGCGCCAGCAGCACGGCCGTAGGTTCACCCCTCCACTTT. It translates to CASSTAVGSPLHF.